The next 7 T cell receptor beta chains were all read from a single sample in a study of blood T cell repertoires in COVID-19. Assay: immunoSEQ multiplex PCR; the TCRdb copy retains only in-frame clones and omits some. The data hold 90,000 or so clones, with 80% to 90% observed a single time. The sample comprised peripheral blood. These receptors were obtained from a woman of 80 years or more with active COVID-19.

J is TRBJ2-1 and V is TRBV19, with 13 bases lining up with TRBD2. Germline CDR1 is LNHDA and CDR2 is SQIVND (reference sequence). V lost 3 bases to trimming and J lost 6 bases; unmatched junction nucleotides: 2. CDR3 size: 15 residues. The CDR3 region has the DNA TGTGCCAGTAGTATCGGGACTAGCGGGATCAATGAGCAGTTCTTC. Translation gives CASSIGTSGINEQFF.

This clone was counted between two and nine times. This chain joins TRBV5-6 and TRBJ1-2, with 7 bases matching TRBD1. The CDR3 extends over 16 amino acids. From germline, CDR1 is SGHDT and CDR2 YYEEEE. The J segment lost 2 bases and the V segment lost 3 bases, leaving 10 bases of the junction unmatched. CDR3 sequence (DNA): TGTGCCAGCAGCTCCAGAGGGACAGCTAAAAACTATGGCTACACCTTC. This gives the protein CASSSRGTAKNYGYTF.

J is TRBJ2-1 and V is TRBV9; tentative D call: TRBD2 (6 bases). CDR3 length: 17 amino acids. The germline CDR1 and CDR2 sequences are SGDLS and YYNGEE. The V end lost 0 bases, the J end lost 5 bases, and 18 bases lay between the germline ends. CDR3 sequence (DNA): TGTGCCAGCAGCGTAGGATTGGGACTCCGTATCCACAATGAGCAGTTCTTC. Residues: CASSVGLGLRIHNEQFF.

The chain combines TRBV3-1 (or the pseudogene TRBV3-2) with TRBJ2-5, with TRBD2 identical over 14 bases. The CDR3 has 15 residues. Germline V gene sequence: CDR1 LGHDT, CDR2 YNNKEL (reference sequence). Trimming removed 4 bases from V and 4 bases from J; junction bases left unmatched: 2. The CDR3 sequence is CASSLGLAGGETQYF. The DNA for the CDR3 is TGTGCCAGCAGCCTCGGACTAGCGGGGGGAGAGACCCAGTACTTC.

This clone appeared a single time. CDR3 amino acids: CASSLMVYGPQHF. CDR3 DNA sequence: TGTGCCAGCAGTTTAATGGTATACGGGCCCCAGCATTTT. The gene calls are TRBV28 and TRBJ1-5, with D unclear. In germline, CDR1 is MDHEN, CDR2 SYDVKM. The CDR3 runs 13 residues. The germline V and J ends were trimmed by 2 bases and 9 bases, with 11 bases remaining between them.

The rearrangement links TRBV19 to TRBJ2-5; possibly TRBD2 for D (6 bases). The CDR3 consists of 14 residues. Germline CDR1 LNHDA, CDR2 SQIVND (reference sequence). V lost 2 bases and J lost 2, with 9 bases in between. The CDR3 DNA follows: TGTGCCAGTAGTATATGGGGACTTCAAGAGACCCAGTACTTC. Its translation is CASSIWGLQETQYF.

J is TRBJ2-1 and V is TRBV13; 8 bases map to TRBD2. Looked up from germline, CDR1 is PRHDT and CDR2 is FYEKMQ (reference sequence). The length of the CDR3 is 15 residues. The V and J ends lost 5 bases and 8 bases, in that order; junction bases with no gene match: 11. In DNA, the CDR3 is TGTGCCAGCAGCCCCGGGCTGCGGGGGGAAGATGAGCAGTTCTTC. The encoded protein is CASSPGLRGEDEQFF.